Ten or more counts support the clone carrying this T cell receptor (beta chain). Trimming took off 1 base at V and 4 bases at J, with 9 bases between the two ends. CDR3 length: 14 residues. Germline values: CDR1 SGHTS, CDR2 YDEGEE. The sample comes from a study of regulatory T cells in long-lasting Graves disease. TCR beta libraries were built with iRepertoire HTBI primers and Arm-PCR of CDR3 regions. In the authors' workflow: Across samples, 60 to 75 TRBV and about 15 TRBJ segments were found. TCRdb analysed the multiplex PCR reads with MiXCR anew, one entry per CDR3 protein. TCRdb's processing, not the authors', yielded these V and J calls. The table lists around 470,000 distinct CDR3 sequences, 14% of them singletons, with approximately 17% in the top ten. Noted time point: newly diagnosed GD, antithyroid drugs for less than 3 months. PBMC RNA served as the TCR library source. Graves' disease diagnosis followed American Thyroid Association guidelines.

In addition, the sample was reused for a study of T cells in Graves' hyperthyroidism and ophthalmopathy. As that report states: First-round RT-PCR with HTBI primers amplified the TCR CDR3 region.

Sequences were derived from peripheral blood mononuclear cells (PBMCs), sampled at new diagnosis, from a patient treated with antithyroid drugs. The clonotype comes from a woman between 50 and 59 years old with Graves disease. The rearrangement links TRBV5-8 to TRBJ1-3; the D is unclear. The CDR3 here is CASSLSWPGNTIYF. CDR3 bases: TGTGCCAGCAGCTTGTCGTGGCCAGGAAACACCATATATTTT. Filled out from reference TRBV5-8 and TRBJ1-3, the complete variable domain reads EAGVTQSPTHLIKTRGQQATLRCSPISGHTSVYWYQQALGLGLQFLLWYDEGEERNRGNFPPRFSGRQFPNYSSELNVNALELEDSALYLCASSLSWPGNTIYFGEGSWLTVV.